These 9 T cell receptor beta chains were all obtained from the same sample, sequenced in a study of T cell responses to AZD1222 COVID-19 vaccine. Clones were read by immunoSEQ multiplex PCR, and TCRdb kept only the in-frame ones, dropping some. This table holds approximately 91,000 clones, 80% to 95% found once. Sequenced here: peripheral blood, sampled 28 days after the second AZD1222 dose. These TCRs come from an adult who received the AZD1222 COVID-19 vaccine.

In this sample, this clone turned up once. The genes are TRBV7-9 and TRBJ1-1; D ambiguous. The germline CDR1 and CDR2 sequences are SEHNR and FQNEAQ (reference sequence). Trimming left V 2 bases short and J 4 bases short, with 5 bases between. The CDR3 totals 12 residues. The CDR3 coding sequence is TGTGCCAGCAGCTTATTCCCCACTGAAGCTTTCTTT. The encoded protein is CASSLFPTEAFF.

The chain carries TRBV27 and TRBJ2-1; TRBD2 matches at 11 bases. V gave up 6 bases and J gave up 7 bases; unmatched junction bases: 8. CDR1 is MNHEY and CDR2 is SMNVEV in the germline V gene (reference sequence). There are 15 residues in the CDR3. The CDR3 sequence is CASRPPLAGGNEQFF. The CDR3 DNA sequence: TGTGCCAGCAGACCCCCCTTAGCGGGAGGGAATGAGCAGTTCTTC.

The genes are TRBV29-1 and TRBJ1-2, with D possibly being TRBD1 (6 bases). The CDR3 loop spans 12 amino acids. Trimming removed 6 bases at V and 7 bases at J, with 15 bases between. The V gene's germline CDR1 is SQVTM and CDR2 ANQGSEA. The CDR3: CSVEPQGLGYTF. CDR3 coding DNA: TGCAGCGTGGAACCACAGGGACTTGGCTACACCTTC.

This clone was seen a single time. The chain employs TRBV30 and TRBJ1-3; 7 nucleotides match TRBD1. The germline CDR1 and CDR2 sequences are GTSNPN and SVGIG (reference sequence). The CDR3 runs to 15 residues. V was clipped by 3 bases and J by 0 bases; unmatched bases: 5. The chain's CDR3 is CAWSTGQASGNTIYF. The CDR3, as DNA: TGTGCCTGGAGCACTGGACAGGCCTCTGGAAACACCATATATTTT.

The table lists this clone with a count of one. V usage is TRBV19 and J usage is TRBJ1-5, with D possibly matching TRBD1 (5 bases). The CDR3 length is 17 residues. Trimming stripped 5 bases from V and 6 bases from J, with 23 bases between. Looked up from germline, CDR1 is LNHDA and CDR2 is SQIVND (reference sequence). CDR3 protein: CASSHLTQAARGQPQHF. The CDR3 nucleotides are TGTGCCAGTAGTCACTTGACACAGGCGGCCCGAGGTCAGCCCCAGCATTTT.

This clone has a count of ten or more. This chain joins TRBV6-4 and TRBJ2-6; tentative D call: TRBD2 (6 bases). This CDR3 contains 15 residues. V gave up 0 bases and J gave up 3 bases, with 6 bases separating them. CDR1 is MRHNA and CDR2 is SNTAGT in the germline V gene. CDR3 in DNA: TGTGCCAGCAGTGACTCGACTAGTGGGGCCAACGTCCTGACTTTC. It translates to CASSDSTSGANVLTF.

CDR3 sequence: CASSYKAVYEQYF. CDR3 nucleotides: TGTGCCAGCAGTTACAAGGCGGTTTACGAGCAGTACTTC. The rearrangement joins TRBV28 to TRBJ2-7; D is uncertain. V was clipped by 4 bases and J by 4 bases, with 11 bases between them. This CDR3 spans 13 amino acids. Germline CDR1 reads MDHEN; CDR2 reads SYDVKM.

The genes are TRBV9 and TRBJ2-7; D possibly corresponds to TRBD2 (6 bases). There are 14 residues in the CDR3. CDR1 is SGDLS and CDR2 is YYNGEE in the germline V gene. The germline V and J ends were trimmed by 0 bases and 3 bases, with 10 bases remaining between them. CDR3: CASSVGPSVYEQYF. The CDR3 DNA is TGTGCCAGCAGCGTAGGCCCTAGCGTCTACGAGCAGTACTTC.

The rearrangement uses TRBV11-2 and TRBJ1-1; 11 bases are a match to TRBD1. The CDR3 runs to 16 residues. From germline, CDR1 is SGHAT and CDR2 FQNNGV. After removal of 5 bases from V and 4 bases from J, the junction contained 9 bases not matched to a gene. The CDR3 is CASSPVRGQGVTEAFF. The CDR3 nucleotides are TGTGCCAGCAGCCCCGTTAGGGGACAGGGGGTCACTGAAGCTTTCTTT.